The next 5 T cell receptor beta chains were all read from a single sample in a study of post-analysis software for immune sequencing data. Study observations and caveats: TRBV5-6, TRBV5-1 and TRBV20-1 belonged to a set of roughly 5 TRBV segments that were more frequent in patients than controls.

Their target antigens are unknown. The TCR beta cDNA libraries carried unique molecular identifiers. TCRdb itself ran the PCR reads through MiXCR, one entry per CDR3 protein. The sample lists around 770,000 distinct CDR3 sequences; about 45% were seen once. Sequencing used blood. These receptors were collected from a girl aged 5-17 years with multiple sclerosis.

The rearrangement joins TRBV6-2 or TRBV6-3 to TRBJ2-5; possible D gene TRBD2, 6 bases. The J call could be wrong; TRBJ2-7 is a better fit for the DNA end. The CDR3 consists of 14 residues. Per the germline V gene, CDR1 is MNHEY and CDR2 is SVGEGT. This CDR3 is CASGTGVTTYEQYF. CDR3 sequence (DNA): TGTGCTAGTGGGACGGGGGTAACGACTTACGAGCAGTACTTC.

DNA of the CDR3: TGTGCCACCAAGGCTGAGGGAGGGGAGACCCAGTACTTC. It specifies CATKAEGGETQYF. The chain employs TRBV24-1 and TRBJ2-5; 7 bases map to TRBD2. CDR3 length: 13 amino acids. The germline gives CDR1 KGHDR, CDR2 SFDVKD. The J segment lost 5 bases and the V segment lost 8 bases, leaving 7 bases of the junction unmatched.

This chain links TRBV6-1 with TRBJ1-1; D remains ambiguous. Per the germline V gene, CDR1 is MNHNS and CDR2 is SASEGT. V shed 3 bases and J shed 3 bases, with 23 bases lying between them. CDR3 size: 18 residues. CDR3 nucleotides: TGTGCCAGCAGTGATGGCGGCAGGACCACAGTAGAGGACACTGAAGCTTTCTTT. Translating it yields CASSDGGRTTVEDTEAFF.

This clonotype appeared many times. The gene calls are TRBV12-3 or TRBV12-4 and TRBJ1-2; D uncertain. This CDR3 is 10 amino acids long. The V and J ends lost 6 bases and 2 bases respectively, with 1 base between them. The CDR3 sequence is CASRNYGYTF. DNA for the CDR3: TGTGCCAGCAGAAACTATGGCTACACCTTC.

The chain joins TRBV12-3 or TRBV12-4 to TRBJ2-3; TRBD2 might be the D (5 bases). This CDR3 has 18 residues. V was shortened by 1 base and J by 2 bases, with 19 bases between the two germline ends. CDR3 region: CASSLGPPYRESTDTQYF. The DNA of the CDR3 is TGTGCCAGCAGTTTAGGGCCACCCTATCGGGAATCCACAGATACGCAGTATTTT.